Included here is one T cell receptor beta chain sequence, with context. This sample was included in a study of neoadjuvant anti-PD-1 for oral cavity cancer. Method: immunoSEQ multiplex PCR; TCRdb's copy keeps in-frame clones and lacks some. Of around 35,000 clones listed, around 38% are singletons. The time point: after neoadjuvant nivolumab, at surgical resection. Cohort: HPV-negative, locally advanced oral cavity squamous cell carcinoma patients. The specimen was tumor tissue, collected after nivolumab (anti-PD-1) treatment. The sequence derives from a person aged 35-79 years with oral cavity squamous cell carcinoma.

The DNA for the CDR3 is TGCGCCAGCAGCTTGGAGGCGGGAGGCTACAATGAGCAGTTCTTC. This encodes CASSLEAGGYNEQFF. The chain combines TRBV5-1 with TRBJ2-1; 8 bases align to TRBD2. The length of the CDR3 is 15 residues. V dropped 0 bases and J dropped 3; count of bases not matched to a gene: 2. Germline loops: CDR1 SGHRS, CDR2 YFSETQ.